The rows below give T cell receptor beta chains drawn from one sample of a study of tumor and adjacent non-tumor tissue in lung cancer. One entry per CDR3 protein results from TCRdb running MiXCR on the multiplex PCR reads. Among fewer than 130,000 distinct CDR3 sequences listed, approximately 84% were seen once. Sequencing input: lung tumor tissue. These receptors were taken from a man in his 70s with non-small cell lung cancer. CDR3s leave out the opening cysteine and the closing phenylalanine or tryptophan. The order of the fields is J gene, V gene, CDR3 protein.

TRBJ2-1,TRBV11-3,ANSLDPTGGRGEQF
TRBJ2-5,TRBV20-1,SARVNSGARETQY
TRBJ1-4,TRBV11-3,ACSRTVSGEKLF
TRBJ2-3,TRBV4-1,ASSQAASTDTQY
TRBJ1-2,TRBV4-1,ARRQVRGIYGYT
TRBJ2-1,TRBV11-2,ASNPGSEQF
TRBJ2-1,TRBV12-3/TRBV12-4,ASSLAGDSDEQS
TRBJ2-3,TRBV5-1,ANSLSAGPSTDTQY
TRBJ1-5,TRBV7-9,DSSYESDQPQH
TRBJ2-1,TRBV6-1,ASRQGVSMHNEQF
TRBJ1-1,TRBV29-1,SVFVQWTKIEAF
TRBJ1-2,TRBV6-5,ASTRGMRDSLYEYT
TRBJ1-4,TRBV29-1,RTEDATNEKLF
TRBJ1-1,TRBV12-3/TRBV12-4,ASSLLHGEGAF
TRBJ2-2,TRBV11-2,ASEQAVSTEELF
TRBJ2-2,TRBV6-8,ARSRPETMNTGELF
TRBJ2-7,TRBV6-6,ASSFRGTGALVKNEQY
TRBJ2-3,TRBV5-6,ASSYRLAGDMQY
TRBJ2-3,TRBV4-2,ASSQPTPRESDTQY
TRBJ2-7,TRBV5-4,ASSSWGYEEY
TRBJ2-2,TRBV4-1,ASSQVPFWAGSVAGELF
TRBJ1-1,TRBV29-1,SVLDRCRNTEVF
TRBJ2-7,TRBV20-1,STTGAVEQY
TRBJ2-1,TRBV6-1,ASSDMIAGGHNKQF
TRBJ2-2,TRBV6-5,VSTKHGELF
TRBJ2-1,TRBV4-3,ASSLKTSGMINEPF
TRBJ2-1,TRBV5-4,VSSLPGEEQF
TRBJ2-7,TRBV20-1,SADGGLAYEQY
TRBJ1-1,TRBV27,ASTTIPTGEAF
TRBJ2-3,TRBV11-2,TSSLDLDGHGSDTQY
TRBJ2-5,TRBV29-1,SVESRQVRETHY
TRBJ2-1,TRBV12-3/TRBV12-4,ASSLWETAQF
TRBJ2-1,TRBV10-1,ANSPLRGGFEQL
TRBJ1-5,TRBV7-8,TSSPRDLLNQPQH
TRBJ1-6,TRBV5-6,ASNFGGSSYNSPLH
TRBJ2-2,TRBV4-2,TSSQERLAGDTGELF
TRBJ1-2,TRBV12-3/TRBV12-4,TSSLLTGLGYGYT
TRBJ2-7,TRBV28,VSSPRTGVYEQY
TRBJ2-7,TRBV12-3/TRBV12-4,ASTRDSTRGSYEQY
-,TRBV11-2,VSSKWTEGEQF
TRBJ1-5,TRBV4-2,ANSQDPGQSNQPQY
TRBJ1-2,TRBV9,ASSPGQVYGYT
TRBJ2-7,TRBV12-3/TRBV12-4,TSSFWGEGVGSYEQY
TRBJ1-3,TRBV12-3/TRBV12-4,ASSRPGTGIGSGNTTY
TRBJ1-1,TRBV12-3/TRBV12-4,ASKGRDTETF
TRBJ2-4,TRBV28,ASSSYSLAKNIQY
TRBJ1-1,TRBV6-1,ASSDNSLTNTEAF
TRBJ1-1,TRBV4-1,ASSQDCRLAF
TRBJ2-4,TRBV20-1,SAQLRGLAGGPGKNIQY
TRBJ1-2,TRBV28,ASRLGQTYGYT
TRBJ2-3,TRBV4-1,ASRGTGTQY
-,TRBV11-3,PSSNRALDMQH
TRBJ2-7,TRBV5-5,ASSSRGRTSGTYEQY
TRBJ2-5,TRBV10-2,VTQGSATRCGETQY
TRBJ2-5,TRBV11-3,ASSLGFSRDETQY
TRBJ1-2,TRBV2,AREGSGTYGYT
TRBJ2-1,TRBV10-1,ASSAGLVRKDEQF